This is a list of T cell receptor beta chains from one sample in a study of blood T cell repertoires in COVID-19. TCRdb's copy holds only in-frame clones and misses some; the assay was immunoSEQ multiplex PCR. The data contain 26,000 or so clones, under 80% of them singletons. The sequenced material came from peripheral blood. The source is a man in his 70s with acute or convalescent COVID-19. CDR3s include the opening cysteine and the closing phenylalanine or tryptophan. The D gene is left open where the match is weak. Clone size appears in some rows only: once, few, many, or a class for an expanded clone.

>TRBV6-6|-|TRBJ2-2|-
TGTGCCAGCAGTTCGGGGCAGGGGCTAACCGGGGAGCTGTTTTTT
CASSSGQGLTGELFF
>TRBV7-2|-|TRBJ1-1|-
TGTGCCAGCAGCTTCCGAAGAGAGAACACTGAAGCTTTCTTT
CASSFRRENTEAFF
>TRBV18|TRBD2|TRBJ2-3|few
TGTGCCAGCTCACCATCGACTAGCGGGAGTTTTTATGGAGATACGCAGTATTTT
CASSPSTSGSFYGDTQYF
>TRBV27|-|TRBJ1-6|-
TGTGCCAGCAAGCATATAAATTCACCCCTCCACTTT
CASKHINSPLHF
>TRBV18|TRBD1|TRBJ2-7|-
TGTGCCAGCTCAACCACAGGGGACACCTACGAGCAGTACTTC
CASSTTGDTYEQYF
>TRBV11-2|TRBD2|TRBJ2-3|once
TGTGCCAGCAGCTTAGAAAAGCGGGGAGGACAAGATACGCAGTATTTT
CASSLEKRGGQDTQYF
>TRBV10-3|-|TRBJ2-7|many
TGTGCCATCAGTGGATGGGGCTCGAGAGGAAACGAGCAGTACTTC
CAISGWGSRGNEQYF
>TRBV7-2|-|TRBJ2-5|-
TGTGCCAGCAGCCCCAGGGGGGTCGCAAGGAGGACACAAGAGACCCAGTACTTC
CASSPRGVARRTQETQYF
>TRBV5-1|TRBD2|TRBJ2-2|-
TGCGCCAGCAGCATAGCGGGGGGCCTTGGAATCGGGGAGCTGTTTTTT
CASSIAGGLGIGELFF
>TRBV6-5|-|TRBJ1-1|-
TGTGCCAGCCGTCCAACTTATACAGGGAGCACTGAAGCTTTCTTT
CASRPTYTGSTEAFF
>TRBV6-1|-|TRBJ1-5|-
TGTGCCAGCAGTGAAGCCGTTCTCAGCAATCAGCCCCAGCATTTT
CASSEAVLSNQPQHF
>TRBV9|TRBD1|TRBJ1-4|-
TGTGCCAGCAGCCCGCGAGACAGGGGTAATGAAAAACTGTTTTTT
CASSPRDRGNEKLFF
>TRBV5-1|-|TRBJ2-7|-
TGCGCCAGCAGCTTGACACTCCGGGATCCTGGCTACGAGCAGTACTTC
CASSLTLRDPGYEQYF
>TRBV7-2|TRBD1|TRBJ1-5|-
TGTGCCAGCAGCAGTGGACAGGGAAGCAATCAGCCCCAGCATTTT
CASSSGQGSNQPQHF
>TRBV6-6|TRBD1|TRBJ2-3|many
TGTGCCAGCAGTCTTACTCTCTGGACAGGGGAATTTGGCACAGATACGCAGTATTTT
CASSLTLWTGEFGTDTQYF
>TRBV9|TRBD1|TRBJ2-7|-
TGTGCCAGCAGCAGAGGACAGGGGGCTACGTACGAGCAGTACTTC
CASSRGQGATYEQYF
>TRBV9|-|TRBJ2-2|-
TGTGCCAGCAGCGTCGTCCCAGCCGGGGAGCTGTTTTTT
CASSVVPAGELFF
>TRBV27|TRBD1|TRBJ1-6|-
TGTGCCAGCAGTTTATGGACCACAGGGGCGTATTCACCCCTCCACTTT
CASSLWTTGAYSPLHF
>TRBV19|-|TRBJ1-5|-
TGTGCCAGTAGTATAGAACGGGGAAGTCAGCCCCAGCATTTT
CASSIERGSQPQHF
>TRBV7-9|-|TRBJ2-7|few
TGTGCCAGCAACTCAGGGTATGGGAACGAGCAGTACTTC
CASNSGYGNEQYF
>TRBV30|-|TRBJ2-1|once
TGTGCCTGGAGTGGTAGCGCCTACAATGAGCAGTTCTTC
CAWSGSAYNEQFF
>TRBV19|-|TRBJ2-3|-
TGTGCCAGTAGAGGACGGGGTTGGGCAGATACGCAGTATTTT
CASRGRGWADTQYF
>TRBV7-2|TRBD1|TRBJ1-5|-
TGTGCCAGCAGCTTTACAGGGGGGGGACAGCCCCAGCATTTT
CASSFTGGGQPQHF
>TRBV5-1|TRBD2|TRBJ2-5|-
TGCGCCAGCAGCTTGCTGAGAGCGGGAGAAGAGACCCAGTACTTC
CASSLLRAGEETQYF
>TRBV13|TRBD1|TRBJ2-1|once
TGTGCCAGCAGCTCCCAAACCACAGGGGCCCTCATTTACAATGAGCAGTTCTTC
CASSSQTTGALIYNEQFF
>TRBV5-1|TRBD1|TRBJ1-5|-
TGCGCCAGCAGCCTTGGGGACAGGGTACAGCCCCAGCATTTT
CASSLGDRVQPQHF
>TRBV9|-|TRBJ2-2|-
TGTGCCAGCAGTGTGACACCCAACACCGGGGAGCTGTTTTTT
CASSVTPNTGELFF
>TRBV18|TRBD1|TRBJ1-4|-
TGTGCCAGCTCACCCCCGGCAGGGGGCCACGAAAAACTGTTTTTT
CASSPPAGGHEKLFF
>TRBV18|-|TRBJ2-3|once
TGTGCCAGCTCACCACGTGGGACTCCGAAAACAGATACGCAGTATTTT
CASSPRGTPKTDTQYF
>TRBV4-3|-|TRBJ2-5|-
TGCGCCAGCAGCCCAGAACAACAGAGCGGAGAGACCCAGTACTTC
CASSPEQQSGETQYF
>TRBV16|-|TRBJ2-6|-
TGTGCCAGCAGACGGGTAACTGGGGCCAACGTCCTGACTTTC
CASRRVTGANVLTF
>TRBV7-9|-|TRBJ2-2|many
TGTGCCAGCAGCTTTCGAGGACAAGCGGGCACCGGGGAGCTGTTTTTT
CASSFRGQAGTGELFF
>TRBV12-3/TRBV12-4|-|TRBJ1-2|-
TGTGCCAGCAGTCTCGTGGGCAGCCACACCTTC
CASSLVGSHTF
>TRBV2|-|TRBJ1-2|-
TGTGCCAGCCGAGGAGGGAACTATGGCTACACCTTC
CASRGGNYGYTF
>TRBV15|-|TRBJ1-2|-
TGTGCCACCAGCAGGGGAGGGGGGGCCGGGAAAGGCTACACCTTC
CATSRGGGAGKGYTF
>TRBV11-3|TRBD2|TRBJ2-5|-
TGTGCCAGCAGCCTCAGCGGGGGCCAAGAGACCCAGTACTTC
CASSLSGGQETQYF
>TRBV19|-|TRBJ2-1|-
TGTGCCAGTAGTATGACTAATTACAATGAGCAGTTCTTC
CASSMTNYNEQFF
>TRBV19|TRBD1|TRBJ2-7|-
TGTGCCACCGCCCCGGGACAGGCTGGCGAGCAGTACTTC
CATAPGQAGEQYF
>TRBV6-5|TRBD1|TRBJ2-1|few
TGTGCCAGCAGCCCCGACAGGGAGTCCTACAATGAGCAGTTCTTC
CASSPDRESYNEQFF
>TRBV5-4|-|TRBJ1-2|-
TGTGCCAGCAGCTTCGTCGGGGGAACCTATGGCTACACCTTC
CASSFVGGTYGYTF
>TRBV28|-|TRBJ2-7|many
TGTGCCAGCAGTTTGGTGCAGTCCTCCTACGAGCAGTACTTC
CASSLVQSSYEQYF
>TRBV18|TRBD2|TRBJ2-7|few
TGTGCCAGCTCACCAATAGCGGGAGGGCAAGACGAGCAGTACTTC
CASSPIAGGQDEQYF
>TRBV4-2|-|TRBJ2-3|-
TGTGCCAGCAGCCCAAACACAGATACGCAGTATTTT
CASSPNTDTQYF
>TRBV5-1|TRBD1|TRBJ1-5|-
TGCGCCAGCAGCCGACAGGGTGGCAATCAGCCCCAGCATTTT
CASSRQGGNQPQHF
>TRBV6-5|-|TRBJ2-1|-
TGTGCCAGCAGGCTCGGTGCAGGGTCAATCAATGAGCAGTTCTTC
CASRLGAGSINEQFF
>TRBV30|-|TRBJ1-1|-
TGTGCCTGGGTGTTTCTCACTGAAGCTTTCTTT
CAWVFLTEAFF
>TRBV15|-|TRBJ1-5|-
TGTGCCACCAGCAGAGAAGTGGGAGGGAGCCAGCCCCAGCATTTT
CATSREVGGSQPQHF
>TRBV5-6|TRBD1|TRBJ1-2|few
TGTGCCAGCAGCTCCTACTTTGGTGCAGGTCAGGGGGTTAACTATGGCTACACCTTC
CASSSYFGAGQGVNYGYTF
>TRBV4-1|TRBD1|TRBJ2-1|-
TGCGCCAGCAGCCTCACCGGGACAGGGCCCAATGAGCAGTTCTTC
CASSLTGTGPNEQFF
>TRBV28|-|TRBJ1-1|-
TGTGCCAGCAGTCCCGCCAGGACACCTAACACTGAAGCTTTCTTT
CASSPARTPNTEAFF
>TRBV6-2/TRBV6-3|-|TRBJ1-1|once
TGTGCCAGCAGTTACGGGCCGGGGGTTTTTCGGGGAGCGAATTTGAACACTGAAGCTTTCTTT
CASSYGPGVFRGANLNTEAFF
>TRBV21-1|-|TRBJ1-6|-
TGTGCCAGCAGCATTCGTCGACAGGGAAATTCACCCCTCCACTTT
CASSIRRQGNSPLHF